This T cell receptor (beta chain) was sequenced for a study of shared clonotypes between healthy human individuals. Study-wide findings and caveats: The study generally estimated greater richness for naive than memory subsets.

Only Caucasian adults living in Nashville, Tennessee made up the donor group. An assay was performed, and its level was deep. Per sorted-subset replicate PCR, input was approximately 180 ng DNA, representing around 28,000 T cell genomes. Method: immunoSEQ multiplex PCR; TCRdb's copy keeps in-frame clones and lacks some. Among some 1,600,000 clones, 95% to 99% were seen once, and the ten largest hold about 0.45%. Details on this clone: What it binds is not known.

This receptor was identified in a man aged 30 to 45 in good health. Sequenced sample: naive CD4+ T cells sorted from blood. This sample's subset: CD45RA+ positively selected.

The DNA of the CDR3 is TGCGCCAGCAGTGGGACGGGGGGGGTGTTCAATGAGCAGTTCTTC. It specifies CASSGTGGVFNEQFF. The chain employs TRBV10-1 and TRBJ2-1, with 8 bases aligning to TRBD2. J was trimmed by 6 bases and V by 4 bases; bases with no gene match: 8. Germline assignment: CDR1 WNHNN and CDR2 SYGVQD (reference sequence). This CDR3 has 15 residues.